This entry concerns a single T cell receptor (beta chain). Antigen unknown. V was shortened by 1 base and J by 0 bases, with 9 bases between the two germline ends. Germline V gives CDR1 SGHTA, CDR2 FQGTGA. The CDR3 consists of 15 residues. The sort gate was single viable CD3+CD4+CD8-CD45RO+ cells for memory CD4+ T cells. CD4+ T cells were isolated by positive magnetic selection. The data were taken from a study of memory CD4+ T cells and cytomegalovirus serostatus. In the study overall: This sample comes from healthy Belgian adults, fewer than 10 CMV seropositive, approximately 25 seronegative.

Original processing notes: Out-of-frame sequences were removed, leaving about 2.2 million distinct TCRbeta sequences. Measured with immunoSEQ multiplex PCR; TCRdb has only the in-frame clones, and not every one. D and trimming were read from the DNA, whereas the V and J calls and clone size are those reported in that table. The sample shows over 35,000 clones, just under 80% of them seen only once. General study results and limits: Each of 65 to 75 CMV-associated TCRbeta sequences occurred in one to five individuals.

The TCR comes from an adult in good health and CMV-seronegative. Source material: memory CD4+ T cells from blood. The chain is built from TRBV7-3 and TRBJ1-1; D is possibly TRBD1 (5 bases). CDR3 region: CASSLNPGLNTEAFF. DNA for the CDR3: TGTGCCAGCAGCTTAAACCCAGGGTTGAACACTGAAGCTTTCTTT.